The source of this TCR beta chain is a study of graft-versus-host responses after intestinal transplantation. Overall study context: Isolated intestinal, liver-intestinal, or multivisceral transplants had been given to the recipients.

Sequenced by immunoSEQ multiplex PCR; TCRdb stores in-frame clones only, minus some. The repertoire holds approximately 85,000 clones, with 90% to 95% as singletons. The CDR3 sequence is 14 residues long. V lost 6 bases and J 3 bases, leaving 9 bases between the germline ends. In germline, CDR1 is LNHDA, CDR2 SQIVND (reference sequence). On this clone itself: Its antigen is unknown.

Study results and caveats: Marrow from the recipient contained GvH clones, some of which had appeared first in ileum or blood. Early post-transplant declines in HvG were associated with peak levels of circulating GvH clones.

This receptor was identified in a human donor who was the organ donor for an intestinal transplant. This sample comprised unstimulated CD8+ T cells sorted from spleen or lymph node cells, obtained before transplant. The gene calls are TRBV19 and TRBJ2-6; no definite D call. As DNA, the CDR3 is TGTGCCAGTAGCATAAAATATGGGGCCAACGTCCTGACTTTC. It specifies CASSIKYGANVLTF.